Presented here are 30 T cell receptor beta chains from one specimen sequenced in a study of blood T cell repertoires in COVID-19. Clones were sequenced by immunoSEQ multiplex PCR, and TCRdb holds only the in-frame ones, with some missing. The sample comprises 130,000 to 150,000 clones, around 84% of which are singletons, and 10% to 15% rests with the top ten. The specimen was peripheral blood. All receptors come from a man between 60 and 75 years old with active or convalescent COVID-19.

This chain links TRBV9 with TRBJ1-1; TRBD1 is a possible D gene (5 bases). Looked up from germline, CDR1 is SGDLS and CDR2 is YYNGEE. V shed 0 bases and J shed 0 bases, with 6 bases lying between them. The CDR3 runs to 14 residues. The CDR3 spells CASSVGGVNTEAFF. In nucleotides, the CDR3 is TGTGCCAGCAGCGTAGGGGGGGTGAACACTGAAGCTTTCTTT.

This sequence joins TRBV5-1 and TRBJ2-1; TRBD2 matches at 7 bases. J lost 3 bases, V lost 4 bases, and 7 bases had no gene match. Germline V gives CDR1 SGHRS, CDR2 YFSETQ. CDR3 length: 15 residues. The CDR3 coding sequence is TGCGCCAGCAGCCCTACTAGCGCAAACTACAATGAGCAGTTCTTC. Its protein product is CASSPTSANYNEQFF.

The chain combines TRBV5-1 with TRBJ1-2, with 7 bases matching TRBD1. CDR3 length: 15 residues. The trim removed 0 bases at V and 6 bases at J, leaving 8 bases unmatched. The germline CDR1 and CDR2 sequences are SGHRS and YFSETQ. CDR3 nucleotides: TGCGCCAGCAGCTTGGACGGGACAGCGGGAGATGGCTACACCTTC. Its translation is CASSLDGTAGDGYTF.

The chain couples TRBV19 to TRBJ1-5; no clear D. Germline V gene data show CDR1 as LNHDA and CDR2 as SQIVND (reference sequence). The CDR3 is 14 amino acids. Trimming removed 0 bases at V and 4 bases at J, with 7 bases between. The CDR3 DNA is TGTGCCAGTAGTATAGATACCACTAATCAGCCCCAGCATTTT. Amino acids: CASSIDTTNQPQHF.

This chain joins TRBV20-1 and TRBJ2-3, with D perhaps matching TRBD2 (5 bases). Germline V CDR1 and CDR2: DFQATT, SNEGSKA (reference sequence). V shed 8 bases and J shed 7 bases, with 13 bases lying between them. The CDR3 is 11 amino acids. In DNA, the CDR3 is TGCAGTACCAAGGACTTGTATACGCAGTATTTT. It encodes CSTKDLYTQYF.

This rearrangement joins TRBV5-5 to TRBJ1-5; D may be TRBD1 (6 bases). Trimming removed 1 base from V and 0 bases from J, with 17 bases in between. The CDR3 has 18 residues. Looked up from germline, CDR1 is SGHKS and CDR2 is YYEKEE (reference sequence). The DNA for the CDR3 is TGTGCCAGCAGCTTGCGACTCCCGACAGGACCTAGCAATCAGCCCCAGCATTTT. Its protein product is CASSLRLPTGPSNQPQHF.

V and J are TRBV7-3 and TRBJ2-5, with D maybe TRBD1 (5 bases). From germline, CDR1 is SGHTA and CDR2 FQGTGA. The V gene lost 5 bases and the J gene lost 0 bases, with 7 bases spanning the gap. The CDR3 length is 13 residues. The CDR3 spells CASSRQYQETQYF. The DNA of the CDR3 is TGTGCCAGCAGCCGACAGTACCAAGAGACCCAGTACTTC.

This clone was seen just once. CDR3 nucleotides: TGTGCCAGCAGCTTGGAGGAGACCTCCTACAATGAGCAGTTCTTC. Translated: CASSLEETSYNEQFF. The genes are TRBV7-9 and TRBJ2-1; TRBD2 might be the D (5 bases). CDR3 length equals 15 residues. Looked up from germline, CDR1 is SEHNR and CDR2 is FQNEAQ (reference sequence). V lost 3 bases to trimming and J lost 0 bases, with 9 bases between them.

The CDR3 region has the DNA TGTGCCAGCAGTGAAGGGACAGGGGGGTATATCGGGGAGCTGTTTTTT. It codes for CASSEGTGGYIGELFF. The chain joins TRBV6-1 to TRBJ2-2; the match to TRBD1 covers 10 bases. There are 16 residues in the CDR3. Germline values: CDR1 MNHNS, CDR2 SASEGT. The junction had 6 bases not matched to a gene; V was cut back by 1 base and J by 7 bases.

This clone came up once. This chain uses TRBV7-2 with TRBJ1-1; TRBD1 might be the D (5 bases). Germline assignment: CDR1 SGHTA and CDR2 FQGNSA. Deletions cut 7 bases from V and 2 bases from J, with 11 bases between. This CDR3 contains 13 residues. The CDR3 sequence: CASTYDSNTEAFF. In DNA form, the CDR3 reads TGTGCCAGCACCTATGACAGTAACACTGAAGCTTTCTTT.

The chain couples TRBV3-1 (or the pseudogene TRBV3-2) to TRBJ2-1; D is possibly TRBD2 (5 bases). The length of the CDR3 is 16 residues. CDR1 and CDR2 (germline): LGHDT, YNNKEL (reference sequence). Trimming took 4 bases from V and 7 from J, leaving 20 bases between them. CDR3 protein: CASSLMDFPEKNEQFF. The DNA for the CDR3 is TGTGCCAGCAGCCTGATGGACTTCCCGGAGAAGAATGAGCAGTTCTTC.

The chain is built from TRBV7-9 and TRBJ2-7, with D tentatively TRBD2 (6 bases). Trimming removed 7 bases at V and 2 bases at J, with 12 bases between. This CDR3 contains 13 residues. Per the germline V gene, CDR1 is SEHNR and CDR2 is FQNEAQ (reference sequence). The CDR3 protein is CASTRLGPYEQYF. The CDR3 region has the DNA TGTGCCAGCACCCGACTAGGCCCCTACGAGCAGTACTTC.

The CDR3 sequence: CASSFLGLAGYTF. The CDR3 DNA reads as TGTGCCAGCAGCTTCCTCGGACTTGCTGGCTACACCTTC. This sequence joins TRBV11-2 and TRBJ1-2, with unresolved D. V dropped 3 bases and J dropped 7 bases, with 12 bases sitting between them. This CDR3 has 13 amino acids. From germline, CDR1 is SGHAT and CDR2 FQNNGV. Using reference TRBV11-2 and TRBJ1-2 for the parts outside the CDR3, the full variable domain is EAGVAQSPRYKIIEKRQSVAFWCNPISGHATLYWYQQILGQGPKLLIQFQNNGVVDDSQLPKDRFSAERLKGVDSTLKIQPAKLEDSAVYLCASSFLGLAGYTFGSGTRLTVV.

This clone was observed a few times. V is TRBV5-1 and J is TRBJ2-7; tentative D call: TRBD2 (6 bases). The CDR3 totals 13 residues. Looked up from germline, CDR1 is SGHRS and CDR2 is YFSETQ. The germline V and J ends were trimmed by 0 bases and 7 bases, with 11 bases remaining between them. The CDR3: CASSLGAGGEQYF. CDR3 bases: TGCGCCAGCAGCTTGGGGGCCGGGGGAGAGCAGTACTTC.

The rearrangement joins TRBV7-3 to TRBJ2-5; the D is unclear. Trimming took off 5 bases at V and 3 bases at J, with 16 bases between the two ends. The CDR3 runs to 15 residues. CDR1 and CDR2 from the germline V gene are SGHTA and FQGTGA. The CDR3 nucleotides read TGTGCCAGCAGCCCGATTGAAGTGGCGGAAGAGACCCAGTACTTC. This codes for CASSPIEVAEETQYF. Drawing the rest from reference TRBV7-3 and TRBJ2-5, the complete variable domain is GAGVSQTPSNKVTEKGKYVELRCDPISGHTALYWYRQSLGQGPEFLIYFQGTGAADDSGLPNDRFFAVRPEGSVSTLKIQRTERGDSAVYLCASSPIEVAEETQYFGPGTRLLVL.

The chain joins TRBV5-6 to TRBJ2-5, with 8 bases identical to TRBD2. CDR3 length equals 15 residues. Trimming removed 4 bases from V and 0 bases from J; junction bases left unmatched: 5. Germline V gene lookup returns CDR1 SGHDT and CDR2 YYEEEE. The CDR3 spells CASSRGGGYQETQYF. The CDR3 bases are TGTGCCAGCAGCCGTGGCGGGGGGTACCAAGAGACCCAGTACTTC.

The chain couples TRBV11-3 to TRBJ2-5, with 7 bases fitting TRBD1. CDR1 is SGHNT, CDR2 YENEEA, per germline. V lost 3 bases, J lost 5 bases, and 9 bases stayed unmatched. The CDR3 spans 15 residues. CDR3 amino acids: CASSLGATGAETQYF. The CDR3 bases are TGTGCCAGCAGCTTGGGGGCCACAGGGGCGGAGACCCAGTACTTC.

This clone showed up just once. The chain carries TRBV4-1 and TRBJ1-1, with D perhaps TRBD1 (6 bases). Germline values: CDR1 MGHRA, CDR2 YSYEKL. The CDR3 contains 19 residues. Trimming took off 1 base at V and 1 base at J, with 22 bases between the two ends. The CDR3 sequence is CASSQGAGRGNPRNTEAFF. The DNA for the CDR3 is TGCGCCAGCAGCCAAGGGGCGGGCAGGGGAAACCCCAGGAACACTGAAGCTTTCTTT.

Here the CDR3 reads CASSTRLAGAAGELFF. The CDR3 coding sequence is TGTGCCAGCAGCACCCGACTAGCGGGAGCCGCCGGGGAGCTGTTTTTT. The chain employs TRBV13 and TRBJ2-2; 12 bases fit TRBD2. The CDR3 totals 16 residues. Germline CDR1 is PRHDT and CDR2 is FYEKMQ (reference sequence). V lost 5 bases, J lost 6 bases, and 7 bases stayed unmatched.

This clone appeared a single time. V is TRBV4-3 and J is TRBJ1-6; 7 bases match TRBD1. The germline CDR1 and CDR2 sequences are LGHNA and YSLEER. The trim removed 2 bases at V and 7 bases at J, leaving 8 bases unmatched. The CDR3 is 16 amino acids. DNA for the CDR3: TGCGCCAGCAGCCAAAGTAGGGGGACAGCAAATTCACCCCTCCACTTT. Protein sequence: CASSQSRGTANSPLHF.

The rearrangement links TRBV5-1 to TRBJ1-1, with D hard to call. The CDR3 runs 14 residues. V lost 6 bases, J lost 5 bases, and 17 bases lay in between. Germline V gene lookup returns CDR1 SGHRS and CDR2 YFSETQ. In nucleotides, the CDR3 is TGCGCCAGCAACCGGGAGACTTTTCGGACTGAAGCTTTCTTT. It yields the protein CASNRETFRTEAFF.

V gene TRBV9 combines with J gene TRBJ2-7; tentatively, D is TRBD1 (6 bases). The CDR3 runs 12 residues. Germline V gene lookup returns CDR1 SGDLS and CDR2 YYNGEE. The V gene lost 1 base and the J gene lost 4 bases, with 6 bases spanning the gap. As DNA, the CDR3 is TGTGCCAGCAGCGTAACAGGGTACGAGCAGTACTTC. Amino acids: CASSVTGYEQYF.

The chain recombines TRBV15 with TRBJ1-1; 7 bases agree with TRBD1. The CDR3 covers 14 residues. Trimming removed 6 bases from V and 6 bases from J; junction bases left unmatched: 10. CDR1 is LNHNV and CDR2 is YYDKDF in the germline V gene (reference sequence). The CDR3 sequence: CATRVGQEVAEAFF. The CDR3 DNA follows: TGTGCCACCAGAGTCGGACAGGAGGTGGCTGAAGCTTTCTTT.

V gene TRBV7-8 combines with J gene TRBJ1-2; D is ambiguous. The CDR3 loop spans 16 amino acids. CDR1 and CDR2 (germline): SGHVS, FQNEAQ. V was shortened by 1 base and J by 1 base, with 13 bases between the two germline ends. The CDR3 protein is CASSLEGGNLNYGYTF. CDR3 DNA sequence: TGTGCCAGCAGCTTAGAAGGCGGAAACCTTAACTATGGCTACACCTTC.

This chain connects TRBV5-4 to TRBJ1-1; a possible D gene is TRBD1 (6 bases). This CDR3 is built from 15 residues. V lost 4 bases and J 2 bases, leaving 15 bases between the germline ends. Germline V CDR1 and CDR2: SGHNT, YYREEE (reference sequence). Here the CDR3 DNA reads TGTGCCAGCAGCGACCAGGGGCTAGGCAACACTGAAGCTTTCTTT. It is translated as CASSDQGLGNTEAFF.

The chain carries TRBV7-2 and TRBJ1-1; D is perhaps TRBD1 (6 bases). The CDR3 has 15 amino acids. Germline CDR1 SGHTA, CDR2 FQGNSA. Deletions cut 5 bases from V and 0 bases from J, with 13 bases between. CDR3 in amino acids: CASSPAGTLNTEAFF. In DNA form, the CDR3 reads TGTGCCAGCAGCCCCGCCGGGACATTGAACACTGAAGCTTTCTTT.

The sample holds many counts of this clone. The V and J genes are TRBV6-5 and TRBJ2-1; TRBD2 is a possible D gene (5 bases). Deletions cut 11 bases from V and 2 bases from J, with 10 bases between. Germline V gene sequence: CDR1 MNHEY, CDR2 SVGAGI. CDR3 length equals 12 residues. The CDR3 protein is CAAKRTYNEQFF. DNA of the CDR3: TGTGCCGCCAAGCGGACCTACAATGAGCAGTTCTTC.

The sample holds one count of this clone. This chain links TRBV18 with TRBJ2-7; 8 nucleotides match TRBD2. Germline lookup yields CDR1 KGHSH and CDR2 LQKENI. Germline trimming cut 3 bases from V and 5 bases from J; bases unmatched to any gene: 9. The CDR3 is 15 residues long. CDR3 region: CASSPMAAGADEQYF. CDR3 nucleotides: TGTGCCAGCTCACCGATGGCAGCGGGAGCGGACGAGCAGTACTTC.

This clone was counted a single time. CDR3 DNA: TGCGCCAGCAGCTTGGAAGCGATATCCTACGAGCAGTACTTC. It codes for CASSLEAISYEQYF. V usage is TRBV5-1 and J usage is TRBJ2-7; D unclear. CDR1 is SGHRS and CDR2 is YFSETQ in the germline V gene. The V end was cut by 0 bases, the J end by 1 base, with 8 bases between. This CDR3 contains 14 residues.

The chain couples TRBV6-2 or TRBV6-3 to TRBJ2-2, with 7 bases matching TRBD1. The germline gives CDR1 MNHEY, CDR2 SVGEGT. Trimming removed 5 bases from V and 1 base from J; junction bases left unmatched: 7. The CDR3 runs 16 residues. CDR3: CASSPRGTMNTGELFF. In DNA, the CDR3 is TGTGCCAGCAGTCCCAGGGGGACCATGAACACCGGGGAGCTGTTTTTT.